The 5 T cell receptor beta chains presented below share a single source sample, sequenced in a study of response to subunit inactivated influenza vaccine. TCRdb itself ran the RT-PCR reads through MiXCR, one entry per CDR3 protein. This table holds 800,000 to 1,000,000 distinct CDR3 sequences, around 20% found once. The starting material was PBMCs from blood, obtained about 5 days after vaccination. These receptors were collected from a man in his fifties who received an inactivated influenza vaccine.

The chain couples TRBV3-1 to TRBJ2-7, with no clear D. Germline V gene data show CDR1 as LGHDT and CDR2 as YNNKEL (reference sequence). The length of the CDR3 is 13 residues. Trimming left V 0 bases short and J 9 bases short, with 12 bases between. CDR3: CASSQDLRFGQYF. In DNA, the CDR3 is TGTGCCAGCAGCCAAGATTTAAGGTTCGGGCAGTACTTC.

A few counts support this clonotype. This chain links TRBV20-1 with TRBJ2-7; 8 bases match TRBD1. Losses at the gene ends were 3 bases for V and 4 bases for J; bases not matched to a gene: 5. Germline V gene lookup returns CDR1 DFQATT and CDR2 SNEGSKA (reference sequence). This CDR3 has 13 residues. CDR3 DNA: TGCAGTGCTAGTCGGACAGGGAAATACGAGCAGTACTTC. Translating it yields CSASRTGKYEQYF.

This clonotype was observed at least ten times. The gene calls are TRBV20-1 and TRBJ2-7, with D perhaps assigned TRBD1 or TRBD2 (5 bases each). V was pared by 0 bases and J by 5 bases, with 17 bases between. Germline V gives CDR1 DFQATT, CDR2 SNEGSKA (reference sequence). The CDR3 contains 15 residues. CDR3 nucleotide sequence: TGCAGTGCTAGAGAAGGGGACCCGGACCGCGACGAGCAGTACTTC. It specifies CSAREGDPDRDEQYF.

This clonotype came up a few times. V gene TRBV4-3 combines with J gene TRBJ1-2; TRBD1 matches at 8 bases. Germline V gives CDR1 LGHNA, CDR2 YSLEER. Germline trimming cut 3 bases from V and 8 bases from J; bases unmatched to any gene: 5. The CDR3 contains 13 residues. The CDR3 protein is CASSHGQGGGYTF. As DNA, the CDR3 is TGCGCCAGCAGCCACGGACAGGGCGGCGGCTACACCTTC.

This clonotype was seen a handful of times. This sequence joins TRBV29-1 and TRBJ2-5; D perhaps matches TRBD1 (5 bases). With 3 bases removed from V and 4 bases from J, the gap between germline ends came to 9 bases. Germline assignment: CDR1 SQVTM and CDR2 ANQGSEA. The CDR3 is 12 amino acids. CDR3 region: CSVDLTVETQYF. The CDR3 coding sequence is TGCAGCGTTGATCTGACAGTAGAGACCCAGTACTTC.